The 3 T cell receptor beta chains listed next were all sequenced from one sample in a study of long-term antiretroviral therapy in people with HIV. Survey-level immunoSEQ v3.0 assays were run. This table comes from immunoSEQ multiplex PCR, and its TCRdb copy is limited to in-frame clones, with some not included. This table has about 11,000 clones, approximately 78% appearing once. Sequencing used unsorted PBMCs, obtained 1.2 years after starting antiretroviral therapy. The receptors come from a man in his forties with HIV.

V and J are TRBV27 and TRBJ2-1, with a weak D call TRBD1 (5 bases). The V gene's germline CDR1 is MNHEY and CDR2 SMNVEV (reference sequence). The CDR3 has 15 amino acids. Trimming removed 2 bases at V and 4 bases at J, with 12 bases between. The CDR3, as DNA: TGTGCCAGCAGTTTAGGGGCAGAAAGATACAATGAGCAGTTCTTC. The encoded protein is CASSLGAERYNEQFF.

This chain connects TRBV10-1 to TRBJ1-6; D is uncertain. V lost 6 bases, J lost 6 bases, and 9 bases lay in between. This CDR3 is built from 13 residues. Germline loops: CDR1 WNHNN, CDR2 SYGVQD (reference sequence). Here the CDR3 DNA reads TGCGCCAGCAGCCCCCGGCGTAATTCACCCCTCCACTTT. Residues: CASSPRRNSPLHF.

The chain is built from TRBV4-3 and TRBJ2-6, with 7 bases aligning to TRBD1. The CDR3 sequence is 17 residues long. The V gene end was trimmed by 0 bases and the J gene end by 3 bases; junction bases not matched to a gene: 5. Germline V lookup: CDR1 LGHNA, CDR2 YSLEER. CDR3 protein: CASSQERGQIGANVLTF. The CDR3 DNA follows: TGCGCCAGCAGCCAAGAAAGGGGACAGATTGGGGCCAACGTCCTGACTTTC.